These 18 T cell receptor beta chains originate from one sample sequenced in a study of glioma-infiltrating T cells. Using RNA template, CDR3s of TCR alpha and beta were amplified with iRepertoire arm-PCR. TCRdb reprocessed the multiplex PCR reads with MiXCR, giving one entry per CDR3 protein. The sample shows some 190,000 distinct CDR3 sequences, roughly a third of them seen only once. Specimen: glioma tissue, nonneoplastic brain tissue, or PBMCs (not recorded which). The receptors here all came from a human donor with low-grade glioma or glioblastoma, undergoing nonglioma brain surgery, or in good health (not recorded which).

V usage is TRBV19 and J usage is TRBJ1-2; possible D gene TRBD1, 6 bases. Germline loops: CDR1 LNHDA, CDR2 SQIVND (reference sequence). CDR3 size: 14 residues. V was shortened by 5 bases and J by 2 bases, with 12 bases between the two germline ends. The CDR3 loop is CASSLRQENYGYTF. The CDR3 bases are TGTGCCAGTAGTCTCCGACAGGAAAACTATGGCTACACCTTC.

This clonotype was picked up many times. The gene calls are TRBV6-1 and TRBJ2-3; 8 bases are shared with TRBD1. Germline V gene lookup returns CDR1 MNHNS and CDR2 SASEGT. The CDR3 is 14 amino acids. V shed 5 bases, J shed 4 bases, and the junction held 5 bases outside the gene matches. The CDR3 region is CASSSGQGADTQYF. The DNA of the CDR3 is TGTGCCAGCAGTTCAGGACAGGGCGCAGATACGCAGTATTTT.

This clonotype was observed a handful of times. CDR3 protein: CSVLTSGRFDTQYF. The CDR3 DNA sequence: TGCAGCGTTTTGACTAGCGGGAGGTTCGATACGCAGTATTTT. J is TRBJ2-3 and V is TRBV29-1; 13 bases are shared with TRBD2. The CDR3 sequence is 14 residues long. Germline trimming cut 5 bases from V and 6 bases from J; bases unmatched to any gene: 5. The germline V gene has CDR1 SQVTM and CDR2 ANQGSEA.

For this clonotype: This may be a read error, as it is one base from a much larger clone. CDR3: CASSLQRIGNTGELFF. The CDR3 region has the DNA TGTGCCAGCAGCCTACAACGGATAGGGAACACCGGGGAGCTGTTTTTT. V gene TRBV3-1 combines with J gene TRBJ2-2; D gene uncertain. The CDR3 length is 16 residues. With 4 bases removed from V and 1 base from J, the gap between germline ends came to 13 bases. Germline V gives CDR1 LGHDT, CDR2 YNNKEL (reference sequence). The complete variable domain, with remaining parts taken from reference TRBV3-1 and TRBJ2-2, reads DTAVSQTPKYLVTQMGNDKSIKCEQNLGHDTMYWYKQDSKKFLKIMFSYNNKELIINETVPNRFSPKSPDKAHLNLHINSLELGDSAVYFCASSLQRIGNTGELFFGEGSRLTVL.

V usage is TRBV2 and J usage is TRBJ2-7; 8 nucleotides agree with TRBD2. The V segment lost 7 bases and the J segment 4 bases; nucleotides outside the gene matches: 15. Germline CDR1 reads SNHLY; CDR2 reads FYNNEI. This CDR3 spans 16 amino acids. The CDR3 sequence is CASTPGGTRTFYEQYF. The CDR3 nucleotides read TGTGCCAGCACCCCGGGGGGGACACGGACATTTTACGAGCAGTACTTC. The full variable domain, in which reference TRBV2 and TRBJ2-7 provide the parts outside the CDR3, is EPEVTQTPSHQVTQMGQEVILRCVPISNHLYFYWYRQILGQKVEFLVSFYNNEISEKSEIFDDQFSVERPDGSNFTLKIRSTKLEDSAMYFCASTPGGTRTFYEQYFGPGTRLTVT.

This clonotype was observed a few times. CDR3 sequence (DNA): TGTGCCAGCAGCTCAACCCCGTACGAGCAGTACTTC. Encoded protein: CASSSTPYEQYF. The V call is TRBV11-2, the J call TRBJ2-7; D unresolved. From germline, CDR1 is SGHAT and CDR2 FQNNGV. The CDR3 loop spans 12 amino acids. Trimming pared 4 bases from V and 4 bases from J, leaving 8 bases between.

This clonotype was seen repeatedly, ten times or more. The rearrangement links TRBV10-3 to TRBJ1-6, with 8 bases matching TRBD1. The CDR3 contains 16 residues. Germline CDR1 ENHRY, CDR2 SYGVKD. After removal of 0 bases from V and 10 bases from J, the junction contained 8 bases not matched to a gene. The CDR3, as DNA: TGTGCCATCAGTGAGTCCAGGGACAGGAGGGAATCACCCCTCCACTTT. Translating it yields CAISESRDRRESPLHF.

In this sample, this clonotype turned up many times. DNA of the CDR3: TGCAGTGCTAGAGATAGTCTTGCAGGAGAGACCCAGTACTTC. Its translation: CSARDSLAGETQYF. V is TRBV20-1 and J is TRBJ2-5, with D uncertain. The length of the CDR3 is 14 residues. Germline assignment: CDR1 DFQATT and CDR2 SNEGSKA (reference sequence). Trimming removed 0 bases at V and 4 bases at J, with 12 bases between.

As concerns this clonotype: This may stem from a read error, because a much larger clone lies one nucleotide away. The V gene is TRBV4-3, the J gene TRBJ1-1; D not certain. Germline V CDR1 and CDR2: LGHNA, YSLEER. Trimming removed 0 bases from V and 1 base from J, with 9 bases in between. CDR3 size: 15 residues. CDR3 bases: TGCGCCAGCAGCCAAGACCGAAAAAAGAACACTGAAGCTTTCTTT. Its translation is CASSQDRKKNTEAFF.

CDR3 DNA sequence: TGTGCCAGCAGCCCGGGGGGCAGGATCTACGAGCAGTACTTC. Protein sequence: CASSPGGRIYEQYF. The V gene is TRBV7-2, the J gene TRBJ2-7; TRBD2 is a possible D gene (7 bases). Germline values: CDR1 SGHTA, CDR2 FQGNSA. There are 14 residues in the CDR3. Trimming took off 5 bases at V and 3 bases at J, with 14 bases between the two ends.

The chain is built from TRBV30 and TRBJ1-2, with D perhaps TRBD1 (6 bases). V lost 3 bases and J lost 7, with 18 bases in between. Germline assignment: CDR1 GTSNPN and CDR2 SVGIG (reference sequence). The CDR3 loop spans 14 amino acids. CDR3 sequence reads: CAWRATGTPLGYTF. In DNA, the CDR3 is TGTGCCTGGAGGGCAACAGGGACCCCCCTTGGCTACACCTTC.

This clonotype appeared a few times. The gene calls are TRBV12-5 and TRBJ2-3; D not resolved. Germline CDR1 reads LGHNT; CDR2 reads FRNRAP. The V gene lost 5 bases and the J gene lost 2 bases, with 11 bases spanning the gap. This CDR3 comprises 14 residues. CDR3 sequence: CASGLSQNTDTQYF. CDR3 in DNA: TGTGCTAGTGGTCTCTCTCAGAACACAGATACGCAGTATTTT.

About this clonotype itself: This may be a read error: a much more frequent sequence differs by one nucleotide. The chain recombines TRBV4-1 with TRBJ2-1; 8 bases are a match to TRBD1. CDR1 is MGHRA, CDR2 YSYEKL, per germline. The CDR3 is made up of 14 amino acids. After removal of 5 bases from V and 5 bases from J, the junction contained 5 bases not matched to a gene. The CDR3 DNA reads TGCGCCAGCAGCGACGCGGGACAGGACAATGAGCAGTTCTTC. Translated: CASSDAGQDNEQFF.

Note on this clonotype: A single base separates this from a much larger clone, so it may be a read error. The chain has TRBV10-3 and TRBJ2-1; tentative D call: TRBD2 (5 bases). V was pared by 5 bases and J by 10 bases, with 18 bases between. The length of the CDR3 is 14 residues. Germline CDR1 ENHRY, CDR2 SYGVKD. CDR3 in DNA: TGTGCCATCAGTCCCGGACTCAGCTCCTACGAGCAGTTCTTC. Translating gives CAISPGLSSYEQFF.

The rearrangement joins TRBV4-3 to TRBJ1-4; D is unresolved. Germline V gene sequence: CDR1 LGHNA, CDR2 YSLEER. Trimming took 3 bases from V and 8 from J, leaving 16 bases between them. There are 15 residues in the CDR3. CDR3 loop: CASSQDRGVMEKLFF. The DNA of the CDR3 is TGCGCCAGCAGCCAGGACCGAGGCGTGATGGAAAAACTGTTTTTT.

In this sample, this clonotype turned up many times. CDR3 DNA: TGTGCCAGCAGCTTCCGACAGGGGAATGCTGGCTACACCTTC. It specifies CASSFRQGNAGYTF. The genes are TRBV4-2 and TRBJ1-2, with 8 positions matching TRBD1. There are 14 residues in the CDR3. Germline CDR1 is LGHNA and CDR2 is YNFKEQ. V lost 5 bases to trimming and J lost 7 bases; unmatched junction nucleotides: 9.

The rearrangement joins TRBV29-1 to TRBJ2-7; D gene unclear. Germline V gene data show CDR1 as SQVTM and CDR2 as ANQGSEA. V gave up 0 bases and J gave up 4 bases, with 4 bases separating them. This CDR3 comprises 11 residues. CDR3 sequence: CSVEDQYEQYF. Here the CDR3 DNA reads TGCAGCGTTGAAGACCAGTACGAGCAGTACTTC.

With regard to this clonotype: Germline is not matched at one junction end, which may reflect a read error. The chain carries TRBV7-3 and TRBJ2-7; D remains unclear. The CDR3 is 13 amino acids. In germline, CDR1 is SGHTA, CDR2 FQGTGA. The CDR3 is CASSFGPAYEQYF. CDR3 nucleotides: TGTGCCAGCAGCTTCGGGCCAGCCTACGAGCAGTACTTT.